These 8 T cell receptor beta chains came from one sample sequenced in a study of identical twins. One entry per CDR3 protein, called by TCRdb with MiXCR from the 5' RACE reads. Seen here are roughly 470,000 distinct CDR3 sequences, roughly an eighth observed once, and the top ten hold approximately 0.98%. The same data also went into a second study, on yellow fever vaccine responses in identical twins.

Sequencing input: CD4+ T cells sorted from blood. These receptors all stem from a woman aged 18-35 years in good health.

The rearrangement uses TRBV12-3 or TRBV12-4 and TRBJ1-5; 8 bases match TRBD1. The CDR3 runs 13 residues. Trimming at V came to 6 bases and at J to 11 bases, leaving 9 bases not matched to a gene. The CDR3 DNA sequence: TGTGCCAGCAGGAAGACAGGGGAGGGGGCCCAGCATTTT. It specifies CASRKTGEGAQHF.

The table lists this clonotype with a few counts. The V call is TRBV24-1, the J call TRBJ2-5; D may be TRBD1 (6 bases). The CDR3 has 14 residues. With 4 bases removed from V and 4 bases from J, the gap between germline ends came to 12 bases. The germline CDR1 and CDR2 sequences are KGHDR and SFDVKD. CDR3 protein: CATSEATGIETQYF. CDR3 sequence (DNA): TGTGCCACCAGTGAAGCAACAGGGATAGAGACCCAGTACTTC.

The chain has TRBV6-2 or TRBV6-3 and TRBJ2-1; 8 nucleotides agree with TRBD2. The CDR3 extends over 15 amino acids. V lost 6 bases, J lost 3 bases, and 7 bases stayed unmatched. Germline values: CDR1 MNHEY, CDR2 SVGEGT. CDR3 DNA: TGTGCCAGCAGAACGGGAGGGCCTAGCTACAATGAGCAGTTCTTC. Encoded protein: CASRTGGPSYNEQFF.

This clonotype was found a few times. The chain has TRBV27 and TRBJ2-7; 8 bases fit TRBD1. J was trimmed by 1 base and V by 4 bases; bases with no gene match: 12. This CDR3 comprises 17 residues. Germline assignment: CDR1 MNHEY and CDR2 SMNVEV (reference sequence). CDR3 residues: CASSSSAGTGASYEQYF. As DNA, the CDR3 is TGTGCCAGCAGTTCCTCAGCCGGGACAGGCGCTTCCTACGAGCAGTACTTC.

The chain employs TRBV12-3 or TRBV12-4 and TRBJ2-1; perhaps TRBD1 as D (5 bases). This CDR3 spans 13 amino acids. V was cut by 6 bases and J by 2 bases, with 8 bases left in between. For the CDR3, the DNA is TGTGCCAGCAGATTGGACACCTACAATGAGCAGTTCTTC. It translates to CASRLDTYNEQFF.

This clonotype was observed many times. The chain has TRBV18 and TRBJ2-1; a weak D match, TRBD2 (5 bases). V shed 6 bases and J shed 0 bases, with 18 bases lying between them. There are 17 residues in the CDR3. CDR1 KGHSH and CDR2 LQKENI come from the germline V gene. DNA of the CDR3: TGTGCCAGCTCCCCTTTTTCGGGGAGCTTCTCCTACAATGAGCAGTTCTTC. Its translation: CASSPFSGSFSYNEQFF.

The chain combines TRBV5-6 with TRBJ1-4, with 7 bases aligning to TRBD1. CDR1 is SGHDT and CDR2 is YYEEEE in the germline V gene. The length of the CDR3 is 15 residues. The junction had 5 bases not matched to a gene; V was cut back by 1 base and J by 5 bases. The CDR3 loop reads CASSLRAGGNEKLFF. The CDR3 DNA follows: TGTGCCAGCAGCTTGAGGGCAGGGGGAAATGAAAAACTGTTTTTT.

This chain links TRBV28 with TRBJ2-3; D unclear. The CDR3 covers 12 residues. Germline V gene data show CDR1 as MDHEN and CDR2 as SYDVKM. V shed 6 bases and J shed 4 bases, with 8 bases lying between them. The chain's CDR3 is CASRSVPDTQYF. In DNA form, the CDR3 reads TGTGCCAGCAGATCAGTTCCAGATACGCAGTATTTT.